Below, 28 T cell receptor beta chains from the same sample are listed, as sequenced in a study (dated by TCRdb to 2015 to 2016). Library method: RT-PCR. Sequencing was carried out with an Illumina MiSeq. TCRdb cleaned the public reads at Q25 with fastp, built clones with MiXCR and kept in-frame beta chains. One record per CDR3 amino acid sequence lists the most common genes and DNA. The sample yields about 680,000 distinct CDR3 sequences; 14% were counted once. Of the sample, about 3.9% falls within the top ten clones. The sequenced material came from memory CD4+ T cells from blood. These receptors came from a female donor in good health, serving as a healthy control.

Notes on this clonotype: A clone one base away is much larger, so this may be a read error. V is TRBV29-1 and J is TRBJ2-5; D is uncertain. V lost 1 base to trimming and J lost 5 bases, with 11 bases between them. The V gene's germline CDR1 is SQVTM and CDR2 ANQGSEA. The CDR3 runs to 13 residues. CDR3 loop: CSVEALVGETQYF. The DNA for the CDR3 is TGCAGCGTTGAAGCCCTAGTGGGGGAGACCCAGTACTTC.

This clonotype was seen more than once but under ten times. The gene calls are TRBV20-1 and TRBJ2-1; possible D gene TRBD2, 5 bases. The V and J ends lost 5 bases and 8 bases respectively, with 16 bases between them. The CDR3 covers 13 residues. Germline CDR1 is DFQATT and CDR2 is SNEGSKA (reference sequence). The CDR3 DNA reads as TGCAGTGCTCCGACTACCCCTGGATATGAGCAGTTCTTC. It translates to CSAPTTPGYEQFF.

This clonotype was seen only a few times. This chain connects TRBV5-1 to TRBJ1-1; D perhaps matches TRBD1 (5 bases). V was clipped by 1 base and J by 6 bases, with 13 bases between them. CDR1 is SGHRS and CDR2 is YFSETQ in the germline V gene. The CDR3 totals 14 residues. Here the CDR3 DNA reads TGCGCCAGCAGCTTGTGGGGCGGGGACGCTGAAGCTTTCTTT. Encoded protein: CASSLWGGDAEAFF.

The chain joins TRBV28 to TRBJ1-3; TRBD1 agrees at 10 bases. Germline-derived CDR1 and CDR2 are MDHEN and SYDVKM. Trimming at V came to 6 bases and at J to 3 bases, leaving 8 bases not matched to a gene. There are 16 residues in the CDR3. Here the CDR3 reads CASSSMTGGSGNTIYF. In DNA, the CDR3 is TGTGCCAGCAGCTCCATGACAGGGGGCAGTGGAAACACCATATATTTT.

The chain couples TRBV6-5 to TRBJ1-3; TRBD1 is a possible D gene (5 bases). From germline, CDR1 is MNHEY and CDR2 SVGAGI. The CDR3 totals 16 residues. The V end was cut by 5 bases, the J end by 0 bases, with 14 bases between. CDR3 region: CASSPIAGRSGNTIYF. The CDR3 region has the DNA TGTGCCAGCAGTCCAATTGCAGGGCGCTCTGGAAACACCATATATTTT.

This clonotype was observed many times. The chain combines TRBV5-8 with TRBJ2-3; 11 bases agree with TRBD2. Per the germline V gene, CDR1 is SGHTS and CDR2 is YDEGEE. Trimming removed 1 base from V and 5 bases from J; junction bases left unmatched: 3. CDR3 length: 15 amino acids. CDR3 amino acids: CASSLNGLAGDTQYF. The CDR3 nucleotides are TGTGCCAGCAGCTTGAATGGACTAGCGGGAGATACGCAGTATTTT.

This clonotype was counted many times. This chain uses TRBV5-6 with TRBJ2-7; D not resolved. V lost 2 bases to trimming and J lost 3 bases, with 3 bases between them. Germline CDR1 SGHDT, CDR2 YYEEEE. The length of the CDR3 is 11 residues. The CDR3 sequence: CASSLFYEQYF. The CDR3 region has the DNA TGTGCCAGCAGCTTATTCTACGAGCAGTACTTC.

This clonotype was counted many times. The V call is TRBV29-1, the J call TRBJ2-2; 8 nucleotides align to TRBD2. V was clipped by 6 bases and J by 4 bases; unmatched bases: 7. The germline gives CDR1 SQVTM, CDR2 ANQGSEA. The CDR3 consists of 14 residues. CDR3 coding DNA: TGCAGCGTACAGCACGGGACTAGCACCGGGGAGCTGTTTTTT. Translation gives CSVQHGTSTGELFF.

The gene calls are TRBV27 and TRBJ2-5; tentatively, D is TRBD1 (6 bases). Trimming took 11 bases from V and 5 from J, leaving 21 bases between them. The CDR3 totals 14 residues. The germline V gene encodes CDR1 MNHEY and CDR2 SMNVEV (reference sequence). The CDR3 loop is CAARGSHPAETQYF. As DNA, the CDR3 is TGTGCCGCCAGGGGCTCACACCCGGCTGAGACCCAGTACTTC.

This clonotype showed up many times. The V call is TRBV29-1, the J call TRBJ2-7; the D is unclear. Germline CDR1 reads SQVTM; CDR2 reads ANQGSEA. V lost 4 bases, J lost 2 bases, and 9 bases lay in between. The CDR3 spans 12 residues. The DNA for the CDR3 is TGCAGCGTTGCGGCGGTTACCTACGAGCAGTACTTC. Its protein is CSVAAVTYEQYF.

This chain uses TRBV20-1 with TRBJ2-1, with 8 bases aligning to TRBD2. V lost 0 bases to trimming and J lost 5 bases; unmatched junction nucleotides: 3. This CDR3 is 14 amino acids long. In germline, CDR1 is DFQATT, CDR2 SNEGSKA (reference sequence). The DNA for the CDR3 is TGCAGTGCTAGAGATCCGGGGGGGCACAATGAGCAGTTCTTC. This translates into CSARDPGGHNEQFF.

This chain connects TRBV28 to TRBJ1-6; D call uncertain. CDR3 size: 15 residues. Germline lookup yields CDR1 MDHEN and CDR2 SYDVKM. Trimming took 5 bases from V and 5 from J, leaving 13 bases between them. The CDR3 DNA reads as TGTGCCAGCAGTCCGTCGGACCGGAATAATTCACCCCTCCACTTT. Amino acid sequence: CASSPSDRNNSPLHF.

This clonotype was detected many times. This chain uses TRBV5-1 with TRBJ2-1, with D perhaps TRBD2 (5 bases). Deletions cut 0 bases from V and 4 bases from J, with 8 bases between. CDR1 SGHRS and CDR2 YFSETQ come from the germline V gene. The CDR3 is made up of 14 amino acids. CDR3 DNA sequence: TGCGCCAGCAGCTTGGGGTCGGGGTACAATGAGCAGTTCTTC. Protein: CASSLGSGYNEQFF.

The chain uses TRBV7-2 and TRBJ2-5; D might be TRBD1 or TRBD2, each matching 5 bases. The CDR3 sequence is 14 residues long. CDR1 and CDR2 (germline): SGHTA, FQGNSA. V shed 5 bases and J shed 1 base, with 11 bases lying between them. CDR3 amino acids: CASSRPGPQETQYF. The CDR3, as DNA: TGTGCCAGCAGCCGACCGGGACCCCAAGAGACCCAGTACTTC.

Ten or more counts support this clonotype. V is TRBV20-1 and J is TRBJ2-5; the match to TRBD1 covers 7 bases. The CDR3 loop spans 12 amino acids. The germline gives CDR1 DFQATT, CDR2 SNEGSKA (reference sequence). V gave up 6 bases and J gave up 4 bases; unmatched junction bases: 5. Here the CDR3 reads CSAAGGTETQYF. CDR3 DNA: TGCAGTGCGGCAGGGGGTACAGAGACCCAGTACTTC.

There are a few counts of this clonotype. This sequence joins TRBV20-1 and TRBJ2-3; D gene unclear. The CDR3 spans 14 residues. Looked up from germline, CDR1 is DFQATT and CDR2 is SNEGSKA (reference sequence). Trimming shortened V by 5 bases and J by 0 bases, and 12 bases separated the two germline ends. CDR3 DNA: TGCAGTGCTCCAGACGACCGGAGCACAGATACGCAGTATTTT. Encoded protein: CSAPDDRSTDTQYF.

This clonotype was seen at least ten times. The chain uses TRBV28 and TRBJ2-3; D may be TRBD1 or TRBD2 (5 bases each). The CDR3 covers 14 residues. The germline V gene has CDR1 MDHEN and CDR2 SYDVKM. The ends were cut back, 6 bases at V and 4 bases at J, with 14 bases in the middle. This CDR3 is CASSPAGTPDTQYF. The CDR3 DNA follows: TGTGCCAGCAGCCCCGCAGGGACGCCAGATACGCAGTATTTT.

Only a few counts were recorded for this clonotype. The rearrangement uses TRBV19 and TRBJ1-3; unclear D gene. CDR3 length equals 13 residues. Trimming took 5 bases from V and 0 from J, leaving 5 bases between them. In germline, CDR1 is LNHDA, CDR2 SQIVND (reference sequence). The CDR3 nucleotides are TGTGCCAGTAGTGCGGTCTCTGGAAACACCATATATTTT. Amino acid sequence: CASSAVSGNTIYF.

The genes are TRBV7-2 and TRBJ1-1; 9 nucleotides align to TRBD1. This CDR3 has 18 residues. The V gene's germline CDR1 is SGHTA and CDR2 FQGNSA. V gave up 5 bases and J gave up 1 base; unmatched junction bases: 14. The CDR3 DNA sequence: TGTGCCAGCAGCAGCAATAGTGGGCCGGGACAGGGGAACACTGAAGCTTTCTTT. This codes for CASSSNSGPGQGNTEAFF. The entire variable domain, with the rest obtained from reference TRBV7-2 and TRBJ1-1, is as follows: GAGVSQSPSNKVTEKGKDVELRCDPISGHTALYWYRQSLGQGLEFLIYFQGNSAPDKSGLPSDRFSAERTGGSVSTLTIQRTQQEDSAVYLCASSSNSGPGQGNTEAFFGQGTRLTVV.

This chain connects TRBV6-2 or TRBV6-3 to TRBJ2-7; 7 bases align to TRBD2. Per the germline V gene, CDR1 is MNHEY and CDR2 is SVGEGT. Unmatched junction bases numbered 5, after V lost 2 bases and J lost 4 bases. The CDR3 has 14 amino acids. The CDR3 protein is CASSYLGGRYEQYF. The CDR3 coding sequence is TGTGCCAGCAGTTACCTCGGCGGGAGATACGAGCAGTACTTC.

This clonotype has a count of ten or more. The chain recombines TRBV4-3 with TRBJ1-4; a possible D gene is TRBD1 (5 bases). The CDR3 consists of 14 residues. Trimming took 4 bases from V and 6 from J, leaving 12 bases between them. Germline lookup yields CDR1 LGHNA and CDR2 YSLEER. The chain's CDR3 is CASSPGGSDEKLFF. CDR3 DNA sequence: TGCGCCAGCAGCCCCGGGGGTTCGGATGAAAAACTGTTTTTT.

This chain joins TRBV15 and TRBJ2-7, with D possibly TRBD2 on 6 matching bases. Germline V gives CDR1 LNHNV, CDR2 YYDKDF (reference sequence). This CDR3 has 15 amino acids. Between the trimmed V and J ends, which lost 5 bases and 3 bases, there was a span of 17 bases. This CDR3 is CATSLAGTGIYEQYF. The DNA of the CDR3 is TGTGCCACCAGCCTTGCTGGGACTGGAATCTACGAGCAGTACTTC.

Only a few counts were recorded for this clonotype. The chain has TRBV12-3 or TRBV12-4 and TRBJ2-2, with TRBD1 as a possible D gene (6 bases). V was cut by 2 bases and J by 6 bases, with 10 bases left in between. The CDR3 is made up of 14 amino acids. The CDR3 bases are TGTGCCAGCAGTTTATACAGGGTCGCCGGGGAGCTGTTTTTT. Protein sequence: CASSLYRVAGELFF.

A remark on this clonotype: Just one base apart from a much larger clone, this may be a read error. The V call is TRBV7-3, the J call TRBJ2-3; D gene uncertain. The CDR3 has 12 amino acids. The germline V and J ends were trimmed by 5 bases and 2 bases, with 5 bases remaining between them. CDR1 and CDR2 from the germline V gene are SGHTA and FQGTGA. CDR3 sequence: CASSQPTDTQYF. CDR3 sequence (DNA): TGTGCCAGCAGCCAACCCACAGATACGCAGTATTTT.

V usage is TRBV3-1 and J usage is TRBJ2-5; 8 bases are a match to TRBD2. This CDR3 has 17 residues. V lost 0 bases and J lost 4; bases outside the gene matches: 10. From germline, CDR1 is LGHDT and CDR2 YNNKEL (reference sequence). The CDR3 DNA sequence: TGTGCCAGCAGCCAAGATATAAGCGGGGGCCCGGGAGAGACCCAGTACTTC. Translation gives CASSQDISGGPGETQYF.

This clonotype came up many times. J is TRBJ1-5 and V is TRBV5-1; tentative D call: TRBD1 (5 bases). V lost 0 bases to trimming and J lost 5 bases, with 12 bases between them. The germline V gene has CDR1 SGHRS and CDR2 YFSETQ. The CDR3 spans 15 residues. The CDR3 spells CASSLDQGRDQPQHF. The CDR3 DNA sequence: TGCGCCAGCAGCTTGGATCAGGGTAGAGATCAGCCCCAGCATTTT.

This clonotype was picked up many times. This chain joins TRBV20-1 and TRBJ2-5; 7 nucleotides align to TRBD2. The CDR3 has 14 residues. The germline V gene has CDR1 DFQATT and CDR2 SNEGSKA (reference sequence). After removal of 0 bases from V and 5 bases from J, the junction contained 6 bases not matched to a gene. The CDR3 bases are TGCAGTGCTAGAGACCGGGGAGGGCGGGAGACCCAGTACTTC. This codes for CSARDRGGRETQYF.

This clonotype was seen repeatedly, ten times or more. The chain couples TRBV7-2 to TRBJ1-3; D gene uncertain. V was pared by 4 bases and J by 4 bases, with 11 bases between. Germline CDR1 SGHTA, CDR2 FQGNSA. This CDR3 comprises 14 residues. The CDR3 here is CASSSVPAGNTIYF. CDR3 in DNA: TGTGCCAGCAGCTCCGTCCCGGCGGGAAACACCATATATTTT.